These T cell receptor beta chains were read from a single sample in a study of Ad26.COV2.S vaccination and SARS-CoV-2 variants. Clones were read by immunoSEQ multiplex PCR, and TCRdb kept only the in-frame ones, dropping some. The sample carries 440,000 or so clones, about 90% recorded once. The sample here was peripheral blood, taken in a trial of Ad26.COV2.S vaccine versus placebo. The receptors originated from a person aged 18-60 years who received the Ad26.COV2.S COVID-19 vaccine or a placebo. Both conserved end residues are part of each CDR3. The D gene is left open where the match is weak. Clone size is not always given. Where it is, it says once, few, many or a class for expanded clones.

d_call: TRBD1; j_call: TRBJ1-2; cdr3_length: 14; clone_size: NA; v_call: TRBV24-1; cdr3_nt: TGTGCCACCAGTGATAGTCAGGGGGACTATGGCTACACCTTC; cdr3_aa: CATSDSQGDYGYTF
d_call: TRBD1; j_call: TRBJ2-5; cdr3_length: 17; clone_size: NA; v_call: TRBV28; cdr3_nt: TGTGCCAGCAGTGCTATCCGGACAGGGGGCCAGTCGGAGACCCAGTACTTC; cdr3_aa: CASSAIRTGGQSETQYF
d_call: NA; j_call: TRBJ2-7; cdr3_length: 12; clone_size: NA; v_call: TRBV12-3/TRBV12-4; cdr3_nt: TGTGCCAGCAGTTTAAGGGGGTACGAGCAGTACTTC; cdr3_aa: CASSLRGYEQYF
d_call: NA; j_call: TRBJ2-1; cdr3_length: 12; clone_size: NA; v_call: TRBV7-8; cdr3_nt: TGTGCCAGCAGCCGTAGTCGTAGGGAGCAGTTCTTC; cdr3_aa: CASSRSRREQFF
d_call: NA; j_call: TRBJ2-7; cdr3_length: 14; clone_size: NA; v_call: TRBV5-1; cdr3_nt: TGCGCCAGCAGCTTGGGGTCGGGGTACTACGAGCAGTACTTC; cdr3_aa: CASSLGSGYYEQYF
d_call: NA; j_call: TRBJ2-1; cdr3_length: 14; clone_size: NA; v_call: TRBV7-3; cdr3_nt: TGTGCCAGCAGCTTAGGGCTAGCGCCGGATGAGCAGTTCTTC; cdr3_aa: CASSLGLAPDEQFF
d_call: TRBD1; j_call: TRBJ2-7; cdr3_length: 16; clone_size: once; v_call: TRBV15; cdr3_nt: TGTGCCACCAGCAGGGGCCGGGACAGCATCATCTACGAGCAGTACTTC; cdr3_aa: CATSRGRDSIIYEQYF
d_call: NA; j_call: TRBJ2-1; cdr3_length: 13; clone_size: NA; v_call: TRBV10-3; cdr3_nt: TGTGCCACCGGGGCGGACAATATGAATGAGCAGTTCTTC; cdr3_aa: CATGADNMNEQFF
d_call: NA; j_call: TRBJ2-5; cdr3_length: 16; clone_size: NA; v_call: TRBV28; cdr3_nt: TGTGCCAGCAGTATGCACCGGCTCCCCGTTCGGGAGACCCAGTACTTC; cdr3_aa: CASSMHRLPVRETQYF
d_call: TRBD2; j_call: TRBJ2-7; cdr3_length: 15; clone_size: NA; v_call: TRBV11-2; cdr3_nt: TGTGCCAGCAGCTTAGGGACTAGCGGCTCCTACGAGCAGTACTTC; cdr3_aa: CASSLGTSGSYEQYF
d_call: NA; j_call: TRBJ2-7; cdr3_length: 15; clone_size: NA; v_call: TRBV7-9; cdr3_nt: TGTGCCAGCAGCTTTAGTGCGACGGTCAGAGACGAGCAGTACTTC; cdr3_aa: CASSFSATVRDEQYF
d_call: NA; j_call: TRBJ2-7; cdr3_length: 14; clone_size: NA; v_call: TRBV5-1; cdr3_nt: TGCGCCAGCAGCCAAAACAGGGTCACCTACGAGCAGTACTTC; cdr3_aa: CASSQNRVTYEQYF
d_call: NA; j_call: TRBJ2-4; cdr3_length: 13; clone_size: NA; v_call: TRBV12-3/TRBV12-4; cdr3_nt: TGTGCCAGCAGTCCCCGTTCCAAAAACATTCAGTACTTC; cdr3_aa: CASSPRSKNIQYF
d_call: NA; j_call: TRBJ2-5; cdr3_length: 14; clone_size: NA; v_call: TRBV5-6; cdr3_nt: TGTGCCAGCAGTCAGGGGGGGACCCAAGAGACCCAGTACTTC; cdr3_aa: CASSQGGTQETQYF
d_call: TRBD1; j_call: TRBJ2-1; cdr3_length: 11; clone_size: NA; v_call: TRBV5-8; cdr3_nt: TGTGCCAGCAGCATACAGGGGGAGCAGTTCTTC; cdr3_aa: CASSIQGEQFF
d_call: NA; j_call: TRBJ2-7; cdr3_length: 11; clone_size: NA; v_call: TRBV24-1; cdr3_nt: TGTGCCACCAGTGACCTCTACGAGCAGTACTTC; cdr3_aa: CATSDLYEQYF
d_call: TRBD1; j_call: TRBJ2-7; cdr3_length: 15; clone_size: NA; v_call: TRBV19; cdr3_nt: TGTGCCAGTAGTAAGTCAAGGACAGGGTCCCACGAGCAGTACTTC; cdr3_aa: CASSKSRTGSHEQYF
d_call: NA; j_call: TRBJ2-2; cdr3_length: 13; clone_size: few; v_call: TRBV9; cdr3_nt: TGTGCCAGCAGCGTGGAGACAGTCGGGGAGCTGTTTTTT; cdr3_aa: CASSVETVGELFF
d_call: NA; j_call: TRBJ2-5; cdr3_length: 15; clone_size: NA; v_call: TRBV11-2; cdr3_nt: TGTGCCAGCAGCCCCACCACGGGCCGGTTCGCGCCCCAGTACTTC; cdr3_aa: CASSPTTGRFAPQYF
d_call: TRBD2; j_call: TRBJ2-3; cdr3_length: 16; clone_size: NA; v_call: TRBV6-5; cdr3_nt: TGTGCCAGCAGTTACTCGGGGACTAGCGGATCAGATACGCAGTATTTT; cdr3_aa: CASSYSGTSGSDTQYF
d_call: TRBD2; j_call: TRBJ2-7; cdr3_length: 15; clone_size: few; v_call: TRBV6-5; cdr3_nt: TGTGCCAGCACCCTGCTAGCGGGAGGGCGGGACGAGCAGTACTTC; cdr3_aa: CASTLLAGGRDEQYF
d_call: NA; j_call: TRBJ2-1; cdr3_length: 16; clone_size: once; v_call: TRBV21-1; cdr3_nt: TGTGCCAGCAGCATCCGACAGGGAATACCCTACAATGAGCAGTTCTTC; cdr3_aa: CASSIRQGIPYNEQFF
d_call: TRBD1; j_call: TRBJ2-7; cdr3_length: 16; clone_size: NA; v_call: TRBV7-9; cdr3_nt: TGTGCCAGCAGCTCCCAGGGGGCCTCCCCTAGCTACGAGCAGTACTTC; cdr3_aa: CASSSQGASPSYEQYF
d_call: TRBD2; j_call: TRBJ2-1; cdr3_length: 17; clone_size: NA; v_call: TRBV5-1; cdr3_nt: TGCGCCAGCAGGTCCGGAGCGGGAGGGCCTTCCTACAATGAGCAGTTCTTC; cdr3_aa: CASRSGAGGPSYNEQFF
d_call: TRBD1; j_call: TRBJ2-7; cdr3_length: 16; clone_size: NA; v_call: TRBV14; cdr3_nt: TGTGCCAGCAGCCCACTCGGGACAGGCTACGTCTACGAGCAGTACTTC; cdr3_aa: CASSPLGTGYVYEQYF
d_call: NA; j_call: TRBJ2-7; cdr3_length: 13; clone_size: NA; v_call: TRBV7-2; cdr3_nt: TGTGCCAGCAGCCTCCGACAGACCTACGAGCAGTACTTC; cdr3_aa: CASSLRQTYEQYF
d_call: NA; j_call: TRBJ2-3; cdr3_length: 13; clone_size: NA; v_call: TRBV9; cdr3_nt: TGTGCCAGCAGCCCCTTCCGCACAGATACGCAGTATTTT; cdr3_aa: CASSPFRTDTQYF
d_call: NA; j_call: TRBJ2-7; cdr3_length: 23; clone_size: NA; v_call: TRBV15; cdr3_nt: TGTGCCACGAGTCCGACAGGGTTTATCAATACCCCCAATGGGAGGGTTGACCCCTACGAGCAGTACTTC; cdr3_aa: CATSPTGFINTPNGRVDPYEQYF
d_call: NA; j_call: TRBJ1-6; cdr3_length: 14; clone_size: NA; v_call: TRBV19; cdr3_nt: TGTGCCAGTAGTCTCGTGGGGACTAATTCACCCCTCCACTTT; cdr3_aa: CASSLVGTNSPLHF
d_call: NA; j_call: TRBJ2-7; cdr3_length: 17; clone_size: few; v_call: TRBV27; cdr3_nt: TGTGCCAGCAGTTTAAAGGGAGCGGTGGGGGGCGCCTACGAGCAGTACTTC; cdr3_aa: CASSLKGAVGGAYEQYF
d_call: NA; j_call: TRBJ1-3; cdr3_length: 13; clone_size: NA; v_call: TRBV28; cdr3_nt: TGTGCCAGCAGGGTCCATACGAGAAACACCATATATTTT; cdr3_aa: CASRVHTRNTIYF
d_call: NA; j_call: TRBJ2-1; cdr3_length: 14; clone_size: NA; v_call: TRBV18; cdr3_nt: TGTGCCAGCTCACCACCGTCTAGGTACAATGAGCAGTTCTTC; cdr3_aa: CASSPPSRYNEQFF
d_call: NA; j_call: TRBJ2-1; cdr3_length: 16; clone_size: once; v_call: TRBV5-1; cdr3_nt: TGCGCCAGCAGCTCGGGGACGCTCAGCTCCTACAATGAGCAGTTCTTC; cdr3_aa: CASSSGTLSSYNEQFF
d_call: NA; j_call: TRBJ1-6; cdr3_length: 15; clone_size: NA; v_call: TRBV28; cdr3_nt: TGTGCCAGCAACTTTAGGGGGACGGGTCCTTCGCCCCTCCACTTT; cdr3_aa: CASNFRGTGPSPLHF
d_call: TRBD1; j_call: TRBJ1-2; cdr3_length: 16; clone_size: once; v_call: TRBV14; cdr3_nt: TGTGCCAGCAGCCAAGGGACAGGGTGGTTAAGCTATGGCTACACCTTC; cdr3_aa: CASSQGTGWLSYGYTF
d_call: NA; j_call: TRBJ1-5; cdr3_length: 13; clone_size: NA; v_call: TRBV28; cdr3_nt: TGTGCCAGCAGTTTGGGGGCACCTCGGCCCCAGCATTTT; cdr3_aa: CASSLGAPRPQHF
d_call: TRBD1; j_call: TRBJ2-5; cdr3_length: 16; clone_size: NA; v_call: TRBV27; cdr3_nt: TGTGCCAGCAGCCCGGACAGGGGGCCGGTGGGAGAGACCCAGTACTTC; cdr3_aa: CASSPDRGPVGETQYF
d_call: TRBD1; j_call: TRBJ1-3; cdr3_length: 15; clone_size: NA; v_call: TRBV5-4; cdr3_nt: TGTGCCAGCAGCTCAGGACAGGGGCTAGGAAACACCATATATTTT; cdr3_aa: CASSSGQGLGNTIYF
d_call: NA; j_call: TRBJ1-2; cdr3_length: 15; clone_size: once; v_call: TRBV2; cdr3_nt: TGTGCCAGCAGTACGCGCGGCAGAGGGGCTAATGGGTACACCTTC; cdr3_aa: CASSTRGRGANGYTF
d_call: NA; j_call: TRBJ2-6; cdr3_length: 16; clone_size: NA; v_call: TRBV7-2; cdr3_nt: TGTGCCAGCAGCTCCCAGGGGCGCCCTGGGGCCAACGTCCTGACTTTC; cdr3_aa: CASSSQGRPGANVLTF
d_call: TRBD1; j_call: TRBJ2-2; cdr3_length: 13; clone_size: NA; v_call: TRBV2; cdr3_nt: TGTGCCAGGGGGACAGGGGGCCCCGGGGAGCTGTTTTTT; cdr3_aa: CARGTGGPGELFF
d_call: NA; j_call: TRBJ2-3; cdr3_length: 14; clone_size: NA; v_call: TRBV7-8; cdr3_nt: TGTGCCAGCAGTTCGGACACCAACACAGATACGCAGTATTTT; cdr3_aa: CASSSDTNTDTQYF
d_call: TRBD2; j_call: TRBJ2-1; cdr3_length: 15; clone_size: NA; v_call: TRBV2; cdr3_nt: TGTGCCAGCAGTGATACTAGCGGGAGTGGAAATGAGCAGTTCTTC; cdr3_aa: CASSDTSGSGNEQFF
d_call: NA; j_call: TRBJ2-3; cdr3_length: 15; clone_size: NA; v_call: TRBV28; cdr3_nt: TGTGCCAGCAGTTTCAGGGGACTCTTCACAGATACGCAGTATTTT; cdr3_aa: CASSFRGLFTDTQYF
d_call: NA; j_call: TRBJ2-7; cdr3_length: 16; clone_size: NA; v_call: TRBV19; cdr3_nt: TGTGCCAGTAGTATTCTGGGGCAGGGATCACTCTACGAGCAGTACTTC; cdr3_aa: CASSILGQGSLYEQYF
d_call: TRBD1; j_call: TRBJ2-1; cdr3_length: 16; clone_size: NA; v_call: TRBV28; cdr3_nt: TGTGCCAGCACCATGGCCGGGACAGGATACCACAATGAGCAGTTCTTC; cdr3_aa: CASTMAGTGYHNEQFF
d_call: NA; j_call: TRBJ1-5; cdr3_length: 14; clone_size: NA; v_call: TRBV15; cdr3_nt: TGTGCCACCAGCAGAGATGTAGGTTATCAGCCCCAGCATTTT; cdr3_aa: CATSRDVGYQPQHF
d_call: NA; j_call: TRBJ2-3; cdr3_length: 13; clone_size: NA; v_call: TRBV5-1; cdr3_nt: TGCGCCAGCAGCTGGGACAGCACAGATACGCAGTATTTT; cdr3_aa: CASSWDSTDTQYF
d_call: NA; j_call: TRBJ2-7; cdr3_length: 14; clone_size: few; v_call: TRBV27; cdr3_nt: TGTGCCAGCAGTCGTCACGCAGGGACCAACGAGCAGTACTTC; cdr3_aa: CASSRHAGTNEQYF
d_call: TRBD2; j_call: TRBJ2-3; cdr3_length: 16; clone_size: once; v_call: TRBV7-2; cdr3_nt: TGTGCCAGCAGCTCCAACCTAGCGGTTGGCACAGATACGCAGTATTTT; cdr3_aa: CASSSNLAVGTDTQYF
d_call: NA; j_call: TRBJ2-1; cdr3_length: 13; clone_size: NA; v_call: TRBV27; cdr3_nt: TGTGCCAGCAGTCCAGACCCCCTCCATGAGCAGTTCTTC; cdr3_aa: CASSPDPLHEQFF
d_call: TRBD1; j_call: TRBJ1-3; cdr3_length: 14; clone_size: NA; v_call: TRBV6-5; cdr3_nt: TGTGCCAGCAGTCCCCAGGGGGCTGGAAACACCATATATTTT; cdr3_aa: CASSPQGAGNTIYF
d_call: NA; j_call: TRBJ2-2; cdr3_length: 14; clone_size: NA; v_call: TRBV18; cdr3_nt: TGTGCCAGCTCACCAGAACTGGACACCGGGGAGCTGTTTTTT; cdr3_aa: CASSPELDTGELFF
d_call: NA; j_call: TRBJ1-1; cdr3_length: 13; clone_size: NA; v_call: TRBV27; cdr3_nt: TGTGCCACCTTACAAGGGACGGGGACTGAAGCTTTCTTT; cdr3_aa: CATLQGTGTEAFF
d_call: TRBD1; j_call: TRBJ2-7; cdr3_length: 15; clone_size: NA; v_call: TRBV5-6; cdr3_nt: TGTGCCAGCAGCCCCAGGGACAGAGCCCACCACGAGCAGTACTTC; cdr3_aa: CASSPRDRAHHEQYF
d_call: NA; j_call: TRBJ1-1; cdr3_length: 13; clone_size: NA; v_call: TRBV6-2/TRBV6-3; cdr3_nt: TGTGCCAGCAGTTTGACGACGAGAGGTGAAGCTTTCTTT; cdr3_aa: CASSLTTRGEAFF
d_call: TRBD2; j_call: TRBJ2-1; cdr3_length: 13; clone_size: NA; v_call: TRBV10-3; cdr3_nt: TGTGCCATCCTGGCTAGCGGGAGCAATGAGCAGTTCTTC; cdr3_aa: CAILASGSNEQFF
d_call: NA; j_call: TRBJ1-6; cdr3_length: 13; clone_size: NA; v_call: TRBV28; cdr3_nt: TGTGCCACCGACGGCCGAGCAGGTTCACCCCTCCACTTT; cdr3_aa: CATDGRAGSPLHF
d_call: TRBD2; j_call: TRBJ2-7; cdr3_length: 14; clone_size: NA; v_call: TRBV29-1; cdr3_nt: TGCAGCGTTGAAGTCACGGGAGGGCCGTACGAGCAGTACTTC; cdr3_aa: CSVEVTGGPYEQYF
d_call: NA; j_call: TRBJ1-4; cdr3_length: 16; clone_size: NA; v_call: TRBV5-3; cdr3_nt: TGTGCCAGAAGCTTTGGGACGGATGCAACTAATGAAAAACTGTTTTTT; cdr3_aa: CARSFGTDATNEKLFF